The 17 T cell receptor beta chains listed next were all sequenced from one sample in a study of T cells in pancreatic ductal adenocarcinoma. Sequencing was performed with immunoSEQ multiplex PCR; in TCRdb, only in-frame clones are kept and a portion is missing. In the table there are more than 2,000 clones, over 65% of which are singletons. Surgery without prior neoadjuvant therapy was the treatment of the selected pancreatic ductal adenocarcinoma patients. Sequencing was done on a sample of pancreatic tumor tissue. These receptors all come from a human donor with pancreatic ductal adenocarcinoma.

This chain's CDR3 is CASSQTLTGLNTEAFF. CDR3 nucleotide sequence: TGTGCCAGCAGCCAGACCTTAACAGGGTTGAACACTGAAGCTTTCTTT. The chain carries TRBV14 and TRBJ1-1; D might be TRBD1 (6 bases). V lost 3 bases, J lost 0 bases, and 14 bases lay in between. This CDR3 is 16 amino acids long. Germline CDR1 and CDR2: SGHDN and FVKESK.

Here the CDR3 reads CASSSRQGSETQYF. The CDR3 coding sequence is TGTGCCAGCAGCTCCCGACAGGGTAGCGAGACCCAGTACTTC. The chain employs TRBV5-5 and TRBJ2-5, with 7 bases matching TRBD1. This CDR3 has 14 amino acids. The V gene's germline CDR1 is SGHKS and CDR2 YYEKEE (reference sequence). Losses at the gene ends were 3 bases for V and 5 bases for J; bases not matched to a gene: 7.

The chain combines TRBV10-2 with TRBJ2-6; 9 bases are a match to TRBD1. V shed 0 bases and J 3 bases; nucleotides not matched to a gene: 6. CDR1 and CDR2 from the germline V gene are WSHSY and SAAADI. The CDR3 loop spans 18 amino acids. CDR3 region: CASSESRTGEFGANVLTF. CDR3 bases: TGCGCCAGCAGTGAGTCCAGGACAGGGGAATTTGGGGCCAACGTCCTGACTTTC.

The chain carries TRBV18 and TRBJ2-1; no firm D call. Germline CDR1 KGHSH, CDR2 LQKENI. The CDR3 spans 16 residues. V was clipped by 3 bases and J by 0 bases, with 12 bases between them. Here the CDR3 reads CASSPRTGSSYNEQFF. The DNA of the CDR3 is TGTGCCAGCTCACCTCGGACGGGTAGCTCCTACAATGAGCAGTTCTTC.

V and J are TRBV28 and TRBJ2-3, with 14 bases aligning to TRBD2. From germline, CDR1 is MDHEN and CDR2 SYDVKM. The CDR3 spans 17 residues. Losses at the gene ends were 6 bases for V and 5 bases for J; bases not matched to a gene: 10. This CDR3 reads CASSLGTSGSGGDTQYF. The CDR3 nucleotides are TGTGCCAGCAGCCTTGGGACTAGCGGGAGTGGAGGAGATACGCAGTATTTT.

V is TRBV7-9 and J is TRBJ1-5, with D tentatively TRBD1 (5 bases). The CDR3 is made up of 15 amino acids. Between the trimmed V and J ends, which lost 4 bases and 1 base, there was a span of 11 bases. Germline assignment: CDR1 SEHNR and CDR2 FQNEAQ (reference sequence). The CDR3 nucleotides are TGTGCCAGCAGCTCCATCTGGGACAGCAATCAGCCCCAGCATTTT. This encodes CASSSIWDSNQPQHF.

V and J are TRBV27 and TRBJ2-1, with 9 bases lining up with TRBD2. CDR3 length: 15 residues. Trimming at V came to 2 bases and at J to 3 bases, leaving 2 bases not matched to a gene. The germline CDR1 and CDR2 sequences are MNHEY and SMNVEV (reference sequence). This CDR3 reads CASSLGGGDYNEQFF. The CDR3 coding sequence is TGTGCCAGCAGTTTAGGCGGGGGGGACTACAATGAGCAGTTCTTC.

The genes are TRBV5-4 and TRBJ2-5, with 16 bases fitting TRBD2. The CDR3 is made up of 17 amino acids. V was pared by 4 bases and J by 4 bases, with 7 bases of the junction left unmatched. From germline, CDR1 is SGHNT and CDR2 YYREEE (reference sequence). The CDR3 DNA is TGTGCCAGCAGCCCCGGGACTAGCGGGAGGGCCGGAGAGACCCAGTACTTC. Translating it yields CASSPGTSGRAGETQYF.

The V gene is TRBV28, the J gene TRBJ2-1; D gene unclear. Trimming pared 6 bases from V and 1 base from J, leaving 7 bases between. This CDR3 has 13 amino acids. Germline V gives CDR1 MDHEN, CDR2 SYDVKM. CDR3 protein: CASRLQSYNEQFF. CDR3 coding DNA: TGTGCCAGCAGATTACAGTCCTACAATGAGCAGTTCTTC.

CDR3 residues: CASSPTGSSGNTIYF. CDR3 DNA: TGTGCCAGCAGTCCAACAGGGAGCTCTGGAAACACCATATATTTT. The chain is built from TRBV7-9 and TRBJ1-3; a weak D match, TRBD1 (6 bases). V shed 6 bases and J shed 0 bases, with 12 bases lying between them. The length of the CDR3 is 15 residues. From germline, CDR1 is SEHNR and CDR2 FQNEAQ (reference sequence).

This clone was counted a single time. The rearrangement links TRBV6-5 to TRBJ2-3; no clear D. Trimming shortened V by 5 bases and J by 0 bases, and 12 bases separated the two germline ends. This CDR3 is 15 amino acids long. The germline V gene has CDR1 MNHEY and CDR2 SVGAGI. The CDR3, as DNA: TGTGCCAGCAGTCCCCGAATGGGTAGCACAGATACGCAGTATTTT. It is translated as CASSPRMGSTDTQYF.

The chain carries TRBV6-5 and TRBJ2-5, with D maybe TRBD2 (5 bases). The CDR3 consists of 13 residues. Germline CDR1 MNHEY, CDR2 SVGAGI. V was trimmed by 5 bases and J by 0 bases, leaving 7 bases between them. CDR3: CASSQDYQETQYF. In nucleotides, the CDR3 is TGTGCCAGCAGTCAGGACTACCAAGAGACCCAGTACTTC.

The chain has TRBV28 and TRBJ1-4, with D possibly being TRBD1 (6 bases). The V gene's germline CDR1 is MDHEN and CDR2 SYDVKM. V shed 4 bases and J shed 3 bases, with 12 bases lying between them. The CDR3 length is 15 residues. In nucleotides, the CDR3 is TGTGCCAGCAGTTCCCCGACAGGAGCTAATGAAAAACTGTTTTTT. Translated, it gives CASSSPTGANEKLFF.

The chain couples TRBV7-2 to TRBJ2-2; 10 bases align to TRBD2. The CDR3 is 17 residues long. From germline, CDR1 is SGHTA and CDR2 FQGNSA. V was pared by 4 bases and J by 5 bases, with 10 bases of the junction left unmatched. CDR3 nucleotide sequence: TGTGCCAGCAGCTCTGAGGTAGCGGGAGGAAGGACCGGGGAGCTGTTTTTT. It encodes CASSSEVAGGRTGELFF.

V gene TRBV9 combines with J gene TRBJ1-1; D gene unclear. CDR1 is SGDLS, CDR2 YYNGEE, per germline. The CDR3 is 13 amino acids. V was clipped by 1 base and J by 1 base, with 5 bases between them. The CDR3 nucleotides are TGTGCCAGCAGCGTAACCGGGAACACTGAAGCTTTCTTT. Translation gives CASSVTGNTEAFF.

The chain is built from TRBV19 and TRBJ1-4; 10 nucleotides match TRBD1. The ends lost 5 bases at V and 7 bases at J; junction bases unmatched: 4. The CDR3 loop spans 14 amino acids. The germline V gene encodes CDR1 LNHDA and CDR2 SQIVND (reference sequence). This CDR3 is CASSETGGGEKLFF. The CDR3 DNA reads as TGTGCCAGTAGTGAGACAGGGGGCGGTGAAAAACTGTTTTTT.

This clone was seen a few times. The chain is built from TRBV10-3 and TRBJ2-7; D is perhaps TRBD2 (6 bases). The CDR3 covers 13 residues. CDR1 ENHRY and CDR2 SYGVKD come from the germline V gene. V lost 3 bases, J lost 6 bases, and 12 bases lay in between. The CDR3: CAISDTARGEQYF. The CDR3 DNA is TGTGCCATCAGTGATACCGCGCGGGGCGAGCAGTACTTC.